This T cell receptor (beta chain) emerged from a study of vaccination effects on CD4 cells after COVID-19. About the study: Each person got two doses of an mRNA SARS-CoV-2 vaccine, BNT162b2 or mRNA-1273. The study, taken as a whole, reports: Both infection-induced and vaccine-induced clones contracted markedly at late post-vaccination timepoints. The study had few convalescent patients and no early post-infection timepoints.

Germline CDR1 is SQVTM and CDR2 is ANQGSEA. The CDR3 length is 13 residues. The V end was cut by 1 base, the J end by 1 base, with 6 bases between. Peptide-pool stimulation followed by sequencing identified expanded antigen-specific CD4+ clonotypes in the ViraFEST assay. Investigators separated out CD4+ T cells once approximately 10 days of culture had passed. Previously uninfected by SARS-CoV-2, the vaccine recipients also showed negative nucleocapsid antibodies. Supplemented with around 11 IU/ml IL-2 and 9.5 to 10 ug/ml peptides, about 2 million PBMC per well were kept in culture. Clones were sequenced by immunoSEQ multiplex PCR, and TCRdb holds only the in-frame ones, with some missing. The sample shows under 70,000 clones, about 79% of them seen only once. About this clone: Its matching antigen is unknown.

The sample consisted of CD4+ T cells from PBMCs cultured with HCoV-OC43 spike peptides, taken before COVID-19 vaccination. Described subset: HCoV-OC43 spike overlapping peptide pool stimulation. The chain uses TRBV29-1 and TRBJ2-3; tentatively, D is TRBD1 (5 bases). The sequence was collected from a human donor who received a COVID-19 vaccine. The CDR3 DNA reads as TGCAGCGTTGAAGTGGGGCGCACAGATACGCAGTATTTT. As protein: CSVEVGRTDTQYF.